These 20 T cell receptor beta chains originate from one sample sequenced in a study of beta chain features in type 1 diabetes. Study-wide findings and caveats: All four CD4+ subsets from Type 1 diabetes patients carried moderately but significantly shorter TCRB CDR3s.

As every portion of the isolated RNA was reverse transcribed, the sequencing read expressed TCRB transcripts. Method: immunoSEQ multiplex PCR; TCRdb's copy keeps in-frame clones and lacks some. Here the sample spans more than 300,000 clones, 9.6% being singletons. These receptors have no identified antigens. Material for sequencing was central memory CD4+ T cells from blood. Source of these receptors: a man aged 25 to 40 with type 1 diabetes.

V and J are TRBV28 and TRBJ2-2; 8 bases align to TRBD1. CDR3 size: 15 residues. From germline, CDR1 is MDHEN and CDR2 SYDVKM. The V and J ends lost 6 bases and 7 bases, in that order; junction bases with no gene match: 10. The CDR3 DNA reads TGTGCCAGCAGGACCGGACAGGGATCGGGCGGGGAGCTGTTTTTT. Translated: CASRTGQGSGGELFF.

The genes are TRBV4-3 and TRBJ2-7; 7 positions agree with TRBD1. The germline gives CDR1 LGHNA, CDR2 YSLEER. The CDR3 is made up of 15 amino acids. V was clipped by 1 base and J by 2 bases; unmatched bases: 5. CDR3 in amino acids: CASSQAQTGTYEQYF. CDR3 in DNA: TGCGCCAGCAGCCAAGCCCAGACAGGGACCTACGAGCAGTACTTC.

The gene calls are TRBV7-3 and TRBJ2-2; weak D call: TRBD2 (5 bases). Trimming removed 5 bases from V and 6 bases from J, with 19 bases in between. Germline V gene lookup returns CDR1 SGHTA and CDR2 FQGTGA. This CDR3 contains 16 residues. DNA of the CDR3: TGTGCCAGCAGCCCGGGGAGTCGTGGGAGCGCCGGGGAGCTGTTTTTT. It translates to CASSPGSRGSAGELFF.

This clone was recorded a few times. The chain couples TRBV10-3 to TRBJ1-1; weak D call: TRBD1 (6 bases). This CDR3 is built from 14 residues. CDR1 and CDR2 from the germline V gene are ENHRY and SYGVKD. The germline V and J ends were trimmed by 4 bases and 7 bases, with 16 bases remaining between them. For the CDR3, the DNA is TGTGCCATCAGTGCGGGGGGCGCGGTGGTTGAAGCTTTCTTT. It translates to CAISAGGAVVEAFF.

The genes are TRBV5-1 and TRBJ2-5; D uncertain. Germline lookup yields CDR1 SGHRS and CDR2 YFSETQ. The CDR3 is 14 amino acids. The ends were cut back, 1 base at V and 2 bases at J, with 9 bases in the middle. Written as DNA, the CDR3 is TGCGCCAGCAGCTTGTCCTTCCGGCAAGAGACCCAGTACTTC. Its translation is CASSLSFRQETQYF. Full variable domain (outside the CDR3, taken from reference TRBV5-1 and TRBJ2-5): KAGVTQTPRYLIKTRGQQVTLSCSPISGHRSVSWYQQTPGQGLQFLFEYFSETQRNKGNFPGRFSGRQFSNSRSEMNVSTLELGDSALYLCASSLSFRQETQYFGPGTRLLVL.

About this clone itself: A much larger clonotype is one base distant, so this may be a read error. Distinct nucleotide sequences in the sample also encode this CDR3. This chain connects TRBV7-2 to TRBJ1-5; TRBD1 matches at 9 bases. Germline lookup yields CDR1 SGHTA and CDR2 FQGNSA. The CDR3 consists of 14 residues. V was clipped by 5 bases and J by 4 bases; unmatched bases: 3. DNA for the CDR3: TGTGCCAGCAGCCCTGGGACAGGGAATCAGCCCCAGCATTTT. Translated, it gives CASSPGTGNQPQHF.

V is TRBV4-2 and J is TRBJ1-5; D is undetermined. Germline V gene sequence: CDR1 LGHNA, CDR2 YNFKEQ. The CDR3 covers 13 residues. Trimming removed 1 base at V and 5 bases at J, with 6 bases between. CDR3 sequence: CASSQGRDQPQHF. In DNA form, the CDR3 reads TGTGCCAGCAGCCAAGGACGGGATCAGCCCCAGCATTTT.

This clone occurred a few times. The V gene is TRBV11-2, the J gene TRBJ2-1; no clear D gene. The CDR3 is made up of 14 amino acids. Germline assignment: CDR1 SGHAT and CDR2 FQNNGV. V was shortened by 3 bases and J by 6 bases, with 12 bases between the two germline ends. The CDR3, as DNA: TGTGCCAGCAGCTTCGGCAGCCCAGGCAATGAGCAGTTCTTC. It translates to CASSFGSPGNEQFF. The full variable domain, in which reference TRBV11-2 and TRBJ2-1 provide the parts outside the CDR3, is EAGVAQSPRYKIIEKRQSVAFWCNPISGHATLYWYQQILGQGPKLLIQFQNNGVVDDSQLPKDRFSAERLKGVDSTLKIQPAKLEDSAVYLCASSFGSPGNEQFFGPGTRLTVL.

This clone has a handful of counts. This likely reflects a read error, since a far larger clone is one base away. The V gene is TRBV9, the J gene TRBJ2-3; unclear D gene. The CDR3 totals 13 residues. V was shortened by 1 base and J by 1 base, with 4 bases between the two germline ends. CDR1 is SGDLS and CDR2 is YYNGEE in the germline V gene. For the CDR3, the DNA is TGTGCCAGCAGCGTATTTCGCACAGATACGCAGTATTTT. Translation gives CASSVFRTDTQYF.

This clone was counted between two and nine times. This chain connects TRBV7-2 to TRBJ1-5; D is perhaps TRBD1 (6 bases). CDR1 and CDR2 (germline): SGHTA, FQGNSA. The CDR3 is made up of 14 amino acids. The V gene lost 1 base and the J gene lost 6 bases, with 10 bases spanning the gap. The CDR3 is CASSLVAGAQPQHF. The CDR3 DNA reads as TGTGCCAGCAGCTTAGTAGCAGGGGCTCAGCCCCAGCATTTT.

This clone was found a few times. The CDR3 spells CASRTGAVSTDTQYF. DNA for the CDR3: TGCGCCAGCAGGACGGGGGCGGTTAGCACAGATACGCAGTATTTT. The gene calls are TRBV5-1 and TRBJ2-3, with D perhaps matching TRBD1 or TRBD2 (6 bases each). The V gene lost 5 bases and the J gene lost 0 bases, with 13 bases spanning the gap. The CDR3 spans 15 residues. The germline V gene encodes CDR1 SGHRS and CDR2 YFSETQ.

This chain connects TRBV28 to TRBJ2-6, with 7 bases lining up with TRBD2. Germline loops: CDR1 MDHEN, CDR2 SYDVKM. The CDR3 totals 15 residues. Trimming at V came to 6 bases and at J to 2 bases, leaving 4 bases not matched to a gene. In DNA form, the CDR3 reads TGTGCCAGCAGGGGAGGGGTGGCTGGGGCCAACGTCCTGACTTTC. It translates to CASRGGVAGANVLTF. Together with reference TRBV28 and TRBJ2-6, the CDR3 gives the full variable domain: DVKVTQSSRYLVKRTGEKVFLECVQDMDHENMFWYRQDPGLGLRLIYFSYDVKMKEKGDIPEGYSVSREKKERFSLILESASTNQTSMYLCASRGGVAGANVLTFGAGSRLTVL.

Only a few counts were recorded for this clone. The chain employs TRBV7-2 and TRBJ2-3; D remains ambiguous. CDR3 size: 15 residues. The ends were cut back, 1 base at V and 0 bases at J, with 8 bases in the middle. Germline-derived CDR1 and CDR2 are SGHTA and FQGNSA. In DNA form, the CDR3 reads TGTGCCAGCAGCTTAGGGTCGCTAAGCACAGATACGCAGTATTTT. It codes for CASSLGSLSTDTQYF.

The chain joins TRBV27 to TRBJ2-3; TRBD1 matches at 7 bases. This CDR3 region has 15 residues. J gave up 4 bases and V 4 bases, and 8 bases lay outside the gene matches. The germline V gene encodes CDR1 MNHEY and CDR2 SMNVEV (reference sequence). The chain's CDR3 is CASSSTGQIPDTQYF. The CDR3 DNA follows: TGTGCCAGCAGTTCGACGGGACAGATTCCAGATACGCAGTATTTT.

This chain uses TRBV18 with TRBJ1-1, with D perhaps matching TRBD1 (5 bases). From germline, CDR1 is KGHSH and CDR2 LQKENI. The CDR3 runs 14 residues. Trimming left V 6 bases short and J 5 bases short, with 16 bases between. CDR3 nucleotide sequence: TGTGCCAGCTCCACGTCGGGGGGAAGTACTGAAGCTTTCTTT. Encoded protein: CASSTSGGSTEAFF.

This sequence joins TRBV7-3 and TRBJ2-3; 9 bases match TRBD1. The V gene end was trimmed by 4 bases and the J gene end by 3 bases; junction bases not matched to a gene: 8. CDR1 is SGHTA and CDR2 is FQGTGA in the germline V gene. CDR3 length: 16 amino acids. The CDR3 DNA follows: TGTGCCAGCAGCTCGCAAACAGGGGGCGGTACAGATACGCAGTATTTT. Translated, it gives CASSSQTGGGTDTQYF.

This clone was observed a handful of times. This chain connects TRBV27 to TRBJ2-3; 8 bases match TRBD1. The CDR3 runs 14 residues. The junction had 7 bases not matched to a gene; V was cut back by 3 bases and J by 8 bases. CDR1 and CDR2 (germline): MNHEY, SMNVEV (reference sequence). CDR3 amino acids: CASSLTGDRSTQYF. The CDR3 DNA follows: TGTGCCAGCAGTTTGACAGGGGACCGGTCTACGCAGTATTTT.

This clone was seen at least ten times. J is TRBJ2-2 and V is TRBV14; D is unclear. The CDR3 runs 13 residues. CDR1 and CDR2 from the germline V gene are SGHDN and FVKESK. V dropped 5 bases and J dropped 7 bases, with 11 bases sitting between them. The CDR3 DNA follows: TGTGCCAGCAGCTTCTTAACCGGCGGGGAGCTGTTTTTT. Translation: CASSFLTGGELFF.

This clone came up a few times. The V and J genes are TRBV19 and TRBJ2-1; 11 nucleotides match TRBD1. V trimming: 6 bases; J trimming: 6 bases; junction bases outside the gene matches: 4. The CDR3 covers 14 residues. Germline-derived CDR1 and CDR2 are LNHDA and SQIVND (reference sequence). Here the CDR3 DNA reads TGTGCCAGTAGACCGGGACAGGGGGTCAATGAGCAGTTCTTC. This codes for CASRPGQGVNEQFF.

This clone occurred a few times. The chain links TRBV28 to TRBJ2-3, with 9 bases identical to TRBD2. CDR3 length: 14 residues. With 8 bases clipped from V and 2 bases from J, the junction kept 5 bases outside the gene matches. Germline V CDR1 and CDR2: MDHEN, SYDVKM. As DNA, the CDR3 is TGTGCCAGCGCCCGACTAGCGGCCACAGATACGCAGTATTTT. This codes for CASARLAATDTQYF.